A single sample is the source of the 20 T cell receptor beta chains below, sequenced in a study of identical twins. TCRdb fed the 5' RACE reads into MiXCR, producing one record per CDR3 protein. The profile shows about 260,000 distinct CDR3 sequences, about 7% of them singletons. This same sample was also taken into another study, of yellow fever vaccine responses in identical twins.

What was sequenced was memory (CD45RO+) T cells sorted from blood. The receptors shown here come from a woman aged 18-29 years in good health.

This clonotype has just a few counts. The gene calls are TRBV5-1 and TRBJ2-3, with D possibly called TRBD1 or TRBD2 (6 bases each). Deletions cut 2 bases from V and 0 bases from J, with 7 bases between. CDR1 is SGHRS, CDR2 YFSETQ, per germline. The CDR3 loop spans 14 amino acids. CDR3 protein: CASSFGGSTDTQYF. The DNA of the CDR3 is TGCGCCAGCAGCTTCGGGGGCAGCACAGATACGCAGTATTTT.

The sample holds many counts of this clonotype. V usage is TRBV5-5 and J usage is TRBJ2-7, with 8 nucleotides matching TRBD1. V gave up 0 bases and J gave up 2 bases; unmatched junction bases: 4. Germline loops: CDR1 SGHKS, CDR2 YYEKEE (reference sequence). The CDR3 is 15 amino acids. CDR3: CASSLGQGATYEQYF. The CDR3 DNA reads TGTGCCAGCAGCTTGGGGCAGGGGGCCACCTACGAGCAGTACTTC.

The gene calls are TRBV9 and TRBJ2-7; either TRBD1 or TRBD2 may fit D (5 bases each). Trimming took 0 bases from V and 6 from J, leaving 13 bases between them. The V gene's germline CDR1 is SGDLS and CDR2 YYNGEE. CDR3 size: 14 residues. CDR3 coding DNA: TGTGCCAGCAGCGTAGGTATGGGGGTATTCGAGCAGTACTTC. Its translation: CASSVGMGVFEQYF.

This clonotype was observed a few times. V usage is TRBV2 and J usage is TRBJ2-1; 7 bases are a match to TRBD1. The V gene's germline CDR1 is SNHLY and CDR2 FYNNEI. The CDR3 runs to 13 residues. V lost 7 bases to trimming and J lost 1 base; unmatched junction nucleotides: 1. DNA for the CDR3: TGTGCCAGCATGGGACAGTCCTACAATGAGCAGTTCTTC. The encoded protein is CASMGQSYNEQFF. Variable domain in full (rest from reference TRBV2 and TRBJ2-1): EPEVTQTPSHQVTQMGQEVILRCVPISNHLYFYWYRQILGQKVEFLVSFYNNEISEKSEIFDDQFSVERPDGSNFTLKIRSTKLEDSAMYFCASMGQSYNEQFFGPGTRLTVL.

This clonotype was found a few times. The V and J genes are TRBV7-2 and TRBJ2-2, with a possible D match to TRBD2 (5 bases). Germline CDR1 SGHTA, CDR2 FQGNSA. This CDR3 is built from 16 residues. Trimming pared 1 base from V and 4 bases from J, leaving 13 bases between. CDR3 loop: CASSLGGPGITGELFF. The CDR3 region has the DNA TGTGCCAGCAGCTTAGGAGGGCCCGGGATCACCGGGGAGCTGTTTTTT.

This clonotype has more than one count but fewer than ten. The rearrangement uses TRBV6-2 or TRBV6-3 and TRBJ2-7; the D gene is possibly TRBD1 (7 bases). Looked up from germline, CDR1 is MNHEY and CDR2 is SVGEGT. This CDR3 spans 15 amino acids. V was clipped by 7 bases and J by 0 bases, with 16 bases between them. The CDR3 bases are TGTGCCAGCAACGCCAGGGGGGCTAGCTCCTACGAGCAGTACGTC. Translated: CASNARGASSYEQYV.

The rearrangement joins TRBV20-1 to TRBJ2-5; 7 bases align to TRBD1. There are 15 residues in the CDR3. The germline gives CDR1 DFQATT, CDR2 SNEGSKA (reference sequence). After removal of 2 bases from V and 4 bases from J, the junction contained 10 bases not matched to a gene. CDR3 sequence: CSARFGTVSRETQYF. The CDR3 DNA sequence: TGCAGTGCTAGATTCGGGACAGTGAGCCGAGAGACCCAGTACTTC.

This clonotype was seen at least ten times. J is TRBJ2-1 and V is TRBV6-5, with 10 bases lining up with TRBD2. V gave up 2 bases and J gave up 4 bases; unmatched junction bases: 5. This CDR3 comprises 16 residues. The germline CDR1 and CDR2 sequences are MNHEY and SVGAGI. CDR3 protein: CASSYRISGGYNEQFF. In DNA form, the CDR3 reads TGTGCCAGCAGTTACAGGATTAGCGGGGGGTACAATGAGCAGTTCTTC.

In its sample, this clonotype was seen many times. In nucleotides, the CDR3 is TGCAGTGCCAGGGGTCAGGGTAATAGAAATGAGCAGTTCTTC. Protein product: CSARGQGNRNEQFF. J is TRBJ2-1 and V is TRBV20-1; D may be TRBD1 (6 bases). Per germline, CDR1 DFQATT and CDR2 SNEGSKA (reference sequence). V lost 6 bases and J 7 bases, leaving 19 bases between the germline ends. CDR3 length: 14 residues.

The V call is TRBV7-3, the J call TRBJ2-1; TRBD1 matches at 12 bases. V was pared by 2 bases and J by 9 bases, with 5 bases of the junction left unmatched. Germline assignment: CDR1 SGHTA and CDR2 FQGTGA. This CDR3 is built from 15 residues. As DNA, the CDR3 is TGTGCCAGCAGCTTAGGGGGACAGGGGGCGGGTGAGCAGTTCTTC. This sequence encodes CASSLGGQGAGEQFF.

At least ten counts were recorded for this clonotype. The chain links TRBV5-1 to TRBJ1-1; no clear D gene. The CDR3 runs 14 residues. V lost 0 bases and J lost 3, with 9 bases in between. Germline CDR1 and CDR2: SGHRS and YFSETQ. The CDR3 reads CASSLGLPDTEAFF. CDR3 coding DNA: TGCGCCAGCAGCTTGGGGTTGCCTGACACTGAAGCTTTCTTT.

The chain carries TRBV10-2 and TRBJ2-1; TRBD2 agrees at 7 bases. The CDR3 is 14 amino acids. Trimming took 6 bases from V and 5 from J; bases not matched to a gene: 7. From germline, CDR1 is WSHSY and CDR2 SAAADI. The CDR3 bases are TGCGCCAGCAGGGCGGGGAGGGTCGACAATGAGCAGTTCTTC. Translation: CASRAGRVDNEQFF.

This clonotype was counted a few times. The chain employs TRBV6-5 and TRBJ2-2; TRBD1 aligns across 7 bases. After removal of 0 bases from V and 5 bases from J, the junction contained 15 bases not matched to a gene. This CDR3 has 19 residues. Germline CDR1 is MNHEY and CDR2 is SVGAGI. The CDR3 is CASSYSSFYGTDTTGELFF. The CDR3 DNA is TGTGCCAGCAGTTACTCGTCATTTTACGGGACAGACACTACCGGGGAGCTGTTTTTT.

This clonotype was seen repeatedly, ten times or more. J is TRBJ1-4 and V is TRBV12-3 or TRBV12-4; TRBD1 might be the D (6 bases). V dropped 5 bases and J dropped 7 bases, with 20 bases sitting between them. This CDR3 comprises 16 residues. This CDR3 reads CASSRVPGAGVEKLFF. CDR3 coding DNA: TGTGCCAGCAGTAGAGTCCCCGGGGCAGGGGTTGAAAAACTGTTTTTT.

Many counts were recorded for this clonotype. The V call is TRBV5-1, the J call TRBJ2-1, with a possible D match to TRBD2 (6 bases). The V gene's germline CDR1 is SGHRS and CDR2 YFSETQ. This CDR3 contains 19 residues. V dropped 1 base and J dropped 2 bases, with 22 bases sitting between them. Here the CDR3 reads CASSLWGEASGLTYNEQFF. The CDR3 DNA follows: TGCGCCAGCAGCTTGTGGGGGGAAGCGTCAGGTCTGACCTACAATGAGCAGTTCTTC.

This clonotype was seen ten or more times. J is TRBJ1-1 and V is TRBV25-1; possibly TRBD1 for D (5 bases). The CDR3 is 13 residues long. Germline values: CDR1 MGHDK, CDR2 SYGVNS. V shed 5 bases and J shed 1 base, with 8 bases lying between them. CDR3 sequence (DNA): TGTGCCAGCAGTTTCGGGGCGAACACTGAAGCTTTCTTT. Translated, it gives CASSFGANTEAFF.

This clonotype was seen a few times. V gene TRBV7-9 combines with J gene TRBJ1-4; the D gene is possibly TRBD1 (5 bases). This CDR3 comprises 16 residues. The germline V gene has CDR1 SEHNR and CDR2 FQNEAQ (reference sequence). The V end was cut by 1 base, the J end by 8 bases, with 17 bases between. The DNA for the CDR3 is TGTGCCAGCAGCTTAGATGGCCAGGGAAGAAAGGAAAAACTGTTTTTT. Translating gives CASSLDGQGRKEKLFF.

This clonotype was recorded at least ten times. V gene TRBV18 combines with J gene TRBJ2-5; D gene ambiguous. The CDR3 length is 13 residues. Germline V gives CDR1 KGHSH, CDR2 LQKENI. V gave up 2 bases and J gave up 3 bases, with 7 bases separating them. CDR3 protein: CASSPTSKETQYF. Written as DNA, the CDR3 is TGTGCCAGCTCACCAACCTCGAAAGAGACCCAGTACTTC. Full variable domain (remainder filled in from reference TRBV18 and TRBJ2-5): NAGVMQNPRHLVRRRGQEARLRCSPMKGHSHVYWYRQLPEEGLKFMVYLQKENIIDESGMPKERFSAEFPKEGPSILRIQQVVRGDSAAYFCASSPTSKETQYFGPGTRLLVL.

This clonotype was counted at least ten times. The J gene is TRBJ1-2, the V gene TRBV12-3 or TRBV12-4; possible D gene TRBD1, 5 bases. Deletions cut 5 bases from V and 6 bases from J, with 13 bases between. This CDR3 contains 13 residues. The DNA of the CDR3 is TGTGCCAGCAGTCAGCAGGAGGGGCATGGCTACACCTTC. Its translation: CASSQQEGHGYTF.

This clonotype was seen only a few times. The CDR3 nucleotides are TGTGCCAGCAGCCTTATCGGTTCAGGGGCCGGGAACATTCAGTACTTC. This translates into CASSLIGSGAGNIQYF. The chain couples TRBV7-2 to TRBJ2-4; tentative D call: TRBD1 (6 bases). Trimming left V 5 bases short and J 7 bases short, with 21 bases between. CDR1 is SGHTA, CDR2 FQGNSA, per germline. The CDR3 contains 16 residues.